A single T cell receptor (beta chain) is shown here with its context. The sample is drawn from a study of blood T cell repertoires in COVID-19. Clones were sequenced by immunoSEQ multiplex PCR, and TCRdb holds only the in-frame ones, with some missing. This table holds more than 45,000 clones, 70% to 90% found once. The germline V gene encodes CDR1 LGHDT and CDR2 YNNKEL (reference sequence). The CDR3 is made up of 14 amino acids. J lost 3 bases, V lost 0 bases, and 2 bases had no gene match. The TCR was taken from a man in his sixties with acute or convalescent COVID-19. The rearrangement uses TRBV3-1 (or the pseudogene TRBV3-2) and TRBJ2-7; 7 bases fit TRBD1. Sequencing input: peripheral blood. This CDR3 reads CASSQETGNYEQYF. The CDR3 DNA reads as TGTGCCAGCAGCCAAGAGACAGGGAACTACGAGCAGTACTTC.